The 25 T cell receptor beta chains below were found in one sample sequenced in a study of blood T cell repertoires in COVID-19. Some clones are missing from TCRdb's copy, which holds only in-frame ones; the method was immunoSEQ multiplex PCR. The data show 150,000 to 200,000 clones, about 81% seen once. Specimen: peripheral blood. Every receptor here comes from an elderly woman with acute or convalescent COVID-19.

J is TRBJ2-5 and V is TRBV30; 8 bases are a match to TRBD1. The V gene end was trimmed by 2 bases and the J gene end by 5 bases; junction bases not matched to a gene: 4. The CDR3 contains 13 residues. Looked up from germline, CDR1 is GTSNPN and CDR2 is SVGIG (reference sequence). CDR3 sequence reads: CAWSRDRSETQYF. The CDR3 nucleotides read TGTGCCTGGAGTCGGGACAGGTCGGAGACCCAGTACTTC.

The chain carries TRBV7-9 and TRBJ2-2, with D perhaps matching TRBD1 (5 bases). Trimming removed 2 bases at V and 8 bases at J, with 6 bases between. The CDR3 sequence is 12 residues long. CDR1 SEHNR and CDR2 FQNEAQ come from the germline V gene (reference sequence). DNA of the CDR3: TGTGCCAGCAGCTTATACAGGGGGGAGCTGTTTTTT. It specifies CASSLYRGELFF.

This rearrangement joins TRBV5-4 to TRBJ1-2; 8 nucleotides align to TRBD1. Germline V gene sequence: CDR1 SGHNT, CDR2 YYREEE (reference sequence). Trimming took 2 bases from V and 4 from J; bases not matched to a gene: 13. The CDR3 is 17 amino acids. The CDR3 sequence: CASSFGTRGQASYGYTF. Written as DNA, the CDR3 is TGTGCCAGCAGCTTCGGGACCAGGGGACAGGCGAGCTATGGCTACACCTTC.

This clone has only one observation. The CDR3 is CASSSLAGGTDTQYF. DNA for the CDR3: TGTGCCAGCAGCTCCCTAGCGGGGGGCACAGATACGCAGTATTTT. The chain joins TRBV11-1 to TRBJ2-3; TRBD2 matches at 10 bases. J was trimmed by 1 base and V by 4 bases; bases with no gene match: 2. The CDR3 has 15 amino acids. The germline CDR1 and CDR2 sequences are SGHAT and FQDESV (reference sequence).

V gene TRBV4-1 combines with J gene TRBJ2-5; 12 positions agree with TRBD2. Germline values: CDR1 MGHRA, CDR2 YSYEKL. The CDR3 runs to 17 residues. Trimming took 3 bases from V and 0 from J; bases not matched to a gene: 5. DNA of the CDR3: TGCGCCAGCAGCCAGGCCTGGACTAGCGGGGACCAAGAGACCCAGTACTTC. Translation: CASSQAWTSGDQETQYF.

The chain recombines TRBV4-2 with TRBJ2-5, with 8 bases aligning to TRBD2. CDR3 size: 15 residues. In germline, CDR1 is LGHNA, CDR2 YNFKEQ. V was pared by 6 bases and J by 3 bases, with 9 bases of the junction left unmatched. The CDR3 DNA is TGTGCCAGCAGGCGGGGGGCGGATGGTAAAGAGACCCAGTACTTC. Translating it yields CASRRGADGKETQYF.

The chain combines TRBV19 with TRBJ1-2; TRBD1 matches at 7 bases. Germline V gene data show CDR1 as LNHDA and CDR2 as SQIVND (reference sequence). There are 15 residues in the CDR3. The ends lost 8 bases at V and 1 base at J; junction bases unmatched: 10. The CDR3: CASRQGLRVNYGYTF. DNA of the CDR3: TGTGCCAGTCGACAGGGCCTGAGGGTTAACTATGGCTACACCTTC.

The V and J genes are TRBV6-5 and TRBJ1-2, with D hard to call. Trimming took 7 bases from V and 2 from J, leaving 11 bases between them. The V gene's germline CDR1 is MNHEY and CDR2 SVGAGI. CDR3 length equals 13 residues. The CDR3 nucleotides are TGTGCCAGCACCAAGAACAAGAACTATGGCTACACCTTC. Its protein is CASTKNKNYGYTF.

The DNA for the CDR3 is TGTGCCAGCACCAAGACTAGCGGGAGTTTTGATGAGCAGTTCTTC. Translation: CASTKTSGSFDEQFF. The chain combines TRBV9 with TRBJ2-1, with 12 bases fitting TRBD2. This CDR3 has 15 amino acids. V gave up 6 bases and J gave up 8 bases; unmatched junction bases: 9. CDR1 is SGDLS and CDR2 is YYNGEE in the germline V gene.

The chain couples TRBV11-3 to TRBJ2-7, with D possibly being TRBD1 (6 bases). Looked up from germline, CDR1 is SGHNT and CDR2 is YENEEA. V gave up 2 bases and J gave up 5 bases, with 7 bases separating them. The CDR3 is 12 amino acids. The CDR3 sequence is CASSLPGDEQYF. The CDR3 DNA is TGTGCCAGCAGCTTACCAGGGGACGAGCAGTACTTC.

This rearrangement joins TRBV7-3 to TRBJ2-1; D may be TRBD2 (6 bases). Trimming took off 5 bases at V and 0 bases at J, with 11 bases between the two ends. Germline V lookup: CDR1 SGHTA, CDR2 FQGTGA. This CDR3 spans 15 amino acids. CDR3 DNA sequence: TGTGCCAGCAGCATTGCACTAGCCTCCTACAATGAGCAGTTCTTC. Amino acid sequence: CASSIALASYNEQFF.

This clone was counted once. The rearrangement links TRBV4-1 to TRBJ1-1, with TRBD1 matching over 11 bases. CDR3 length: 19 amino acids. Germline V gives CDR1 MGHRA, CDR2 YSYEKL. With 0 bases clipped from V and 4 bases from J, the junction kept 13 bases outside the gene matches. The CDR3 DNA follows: TGCGCCAGCAGCCAAGATCTAGGGCGGACAGGGGGCGCCGGCACTGAAGCTTTCTTT. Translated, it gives CASSQDLGRTGGAGTEAFF.

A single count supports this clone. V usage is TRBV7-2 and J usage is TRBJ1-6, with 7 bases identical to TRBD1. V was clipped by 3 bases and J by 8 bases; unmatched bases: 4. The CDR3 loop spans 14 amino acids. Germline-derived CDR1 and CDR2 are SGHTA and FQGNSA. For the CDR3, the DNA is TGTGCCAGCAGCTTTAGGCAGGGGGATTCACCCCTCCACTTT. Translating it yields CASSFRQGDSPLHF.

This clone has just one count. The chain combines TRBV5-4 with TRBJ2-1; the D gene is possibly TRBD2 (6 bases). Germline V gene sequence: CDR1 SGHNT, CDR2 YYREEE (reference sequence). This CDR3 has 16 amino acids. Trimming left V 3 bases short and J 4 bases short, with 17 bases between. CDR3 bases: TGTGCCAGCAGCTCCCCCCCCAGCGGAGGGTACAATGAGCAGTTCTTC. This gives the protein CASSSPPSGGYNEQFF.

The CDR3 coding sequence is TGTGCCAGCACCCCGCGGAGGGGGGGCGTATACAATGAGCAGTTCTTC. It translates to CASTPRRGGVYNEQFF. The gene calls are TRBV7-8 and TRBJ2-1; D is possibly TRBD2 (7 bases). This CDR3 has 16 residues. The germline gives CDR1 SGHVS, CDR2 FQNEAQ. V was clipped by 7 bases and J by 4 bases, with 20 bases between them.

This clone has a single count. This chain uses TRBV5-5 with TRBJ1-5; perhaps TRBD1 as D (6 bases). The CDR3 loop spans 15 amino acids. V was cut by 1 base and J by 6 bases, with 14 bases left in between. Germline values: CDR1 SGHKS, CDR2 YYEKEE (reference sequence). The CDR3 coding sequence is TGTGCCAGCAGCTTGAGTGCGGGGGGCATTCAGCCCCAGCATTTT. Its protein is CASSLSAGGIQPQHF.

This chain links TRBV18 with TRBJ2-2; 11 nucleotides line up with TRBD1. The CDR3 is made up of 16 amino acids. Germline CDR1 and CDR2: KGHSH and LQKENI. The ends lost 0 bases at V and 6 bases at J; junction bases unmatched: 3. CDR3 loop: CASSPPGQGASGELFF. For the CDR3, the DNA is TGTGCCAGCTCACCACCCGGACAGGGGGCATCCGGGGAGCTGTTTTTT.

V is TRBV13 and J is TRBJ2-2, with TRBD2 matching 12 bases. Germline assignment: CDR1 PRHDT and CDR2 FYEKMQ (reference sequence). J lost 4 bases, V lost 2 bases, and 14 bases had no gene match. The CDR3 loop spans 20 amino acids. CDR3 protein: CASSLLASGRAKFRTGELFF. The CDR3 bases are TGTGCCAGCAGCTTATTAGCTAGCGGGAGGGCCAAATTTCGCACCGGGGAGCTGTTTTTT. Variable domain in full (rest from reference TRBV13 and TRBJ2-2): AAGVIQSPRHLIKEKRETATLKCYPIPRHDTVYWYQQGPGQDPQFLISFYEKMQSDKGSIPDRFSAQQFSDYHSELNMSSLELGDSALYFCASSLLASGRAKFRTGELFFGEGSRLTVL.

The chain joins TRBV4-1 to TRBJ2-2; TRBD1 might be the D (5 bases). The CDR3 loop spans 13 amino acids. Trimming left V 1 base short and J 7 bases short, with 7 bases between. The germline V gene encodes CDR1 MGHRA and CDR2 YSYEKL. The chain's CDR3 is CASSQAGIGELFF. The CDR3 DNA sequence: TGCGCCAGCAGCCAAGCAGGGATCGGGGAGCTGTTTTTT.

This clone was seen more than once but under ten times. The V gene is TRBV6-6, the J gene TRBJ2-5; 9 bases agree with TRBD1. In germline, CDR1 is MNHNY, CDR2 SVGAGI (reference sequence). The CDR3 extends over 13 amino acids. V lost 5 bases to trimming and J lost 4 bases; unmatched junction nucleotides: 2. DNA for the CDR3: TGTGCCAGCAGTACAGGGGGCGGAGAGACCCAGTACTTC. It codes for CASSTGGGETQYF.

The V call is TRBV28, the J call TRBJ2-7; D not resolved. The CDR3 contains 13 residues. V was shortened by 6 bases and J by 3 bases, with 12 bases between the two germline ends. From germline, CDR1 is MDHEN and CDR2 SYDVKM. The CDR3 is CASSYAENYEQYF. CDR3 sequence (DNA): TGTGCCAGCAGCTATGCGGAGAACTACGAGCAGTACTTC.

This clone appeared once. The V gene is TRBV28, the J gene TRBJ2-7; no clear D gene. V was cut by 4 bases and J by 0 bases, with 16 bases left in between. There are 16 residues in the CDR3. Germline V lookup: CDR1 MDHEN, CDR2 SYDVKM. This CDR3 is CASSSIETVSSYEQYF. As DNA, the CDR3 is TGTGCCAGCAGTTCCATCGAGACTGTAAGCTCCTACGAGCAGTACTTC.

DNA for the CDR3: TGTGCCAGCAGTTTCGGGGCTAACTATGGCTACACCTTC. Amino acids: CASSFGANYGYTF. The chain joins TRBV28 to TRBJ1-2; D unclear. Trimming removed 3 bases from V and 0 bases from J, with 5 bases in between. This CDR3 is 13 amino acids long. Germline V gene lookup returns CDR1 MDHEN and CDR2 SYDVKM.

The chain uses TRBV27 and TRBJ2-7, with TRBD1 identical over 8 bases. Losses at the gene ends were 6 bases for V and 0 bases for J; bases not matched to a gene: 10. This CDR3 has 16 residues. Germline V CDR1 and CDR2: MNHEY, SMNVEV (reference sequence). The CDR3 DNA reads TGTGCCAGCAGCCCGTATCGACAGGGGCTCTCCTACGAGCAGTACTTC. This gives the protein CASSPYRQGLSYEQYF.

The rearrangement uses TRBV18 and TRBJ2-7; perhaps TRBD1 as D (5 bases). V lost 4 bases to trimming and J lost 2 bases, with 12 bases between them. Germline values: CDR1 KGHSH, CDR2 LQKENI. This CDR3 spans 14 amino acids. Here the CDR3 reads CASSRQSSTYEQYF. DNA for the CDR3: TGTGCCAGCTCACGACAGTCTTCCACCTACGAGCAGTACTTC. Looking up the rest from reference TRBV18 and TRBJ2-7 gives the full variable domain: NAGVMQNPRHLVRRRGQEARLRCSPMKGHSHVYWYRQLPEEGLKFMVYLQKENIIDESGMPKERFSAEFPKEGPSILRIQQVVRGDSAAYFCASSRQSSTYEQYFGPGTRLTVT.